A single sample is the source of the 17 T cell receptor beta chains below, sequenced in a study of blood T cell repertoires in COVID-19. Profiling relied on immunoSEQ multiplex PCR, and the TCRdb table lists in-frame clones only, not all of them. The sample records a few hundred thousand clones, 65% to 90% being singletons. The sample was peripheral blood. Every receptor here comes from a woman aged 40 to 55 who had recovered from COVID-19.

Here the CDR3 reads CASRATGYTEAFF. The CDR3 nucleotides read TGTGCCAGCAGAGCGACAGGGTACACTGAAGCTTTCTTT. This sequence joins TRBV6-5 and TRBJ1-1; the match to TRBD1 covers 7 bases. This CDR3 region has 13 residues. CDR1 is MNHEY, CDR2 SVGAGI, per germline. V shed 6 bases, J shed 3 bases, and the junction held 4 bases outside the gene matches.

The chain uses TRBV7-9 and TRBJ2-5, with a possible D match to TRBD2 (5 bases). The CDR3 runs to 13 residues. Germline lookup yields CDR1 SEHNR and CDR2 FQNEAQ (reference sequence). Between the trimmed V and J ends, which lost 5 bases and 2 bases, there was a span of 9 bases. CDR3: CASSLTIQETQYF. CDR3 nucleotide sequence: TGTGCCAGCAGCCTGACTATACAAGAGACCCAGTACTTC.

This chain connects TRBV5-1 to TRBJ2-7; TRBD2 is a possible D gene (5 bases). Germline V lookup: CDR1 SGHRS, CDR2 YFSETQ. V was cut by 1 base and J by 5 bases, with 16 bases left in between. This CDR3 comprises 15 residues. CDR3 in amino acids: CASSLFGVEDNEQYF. Here the CDR3 DNA reads TGCGCCAGCAGCTTGTTTGGGGTGGAGGATAACGAGCAGTACTTC.

The chain employs TRBV9 and TRBJ1-3; D ambiguous. Germline V gene sequence: CDR1 SGDLS, CDR2 YYNGEE. There are 15 residues in the CDR3. V was cut by 6 bases and J by 0 bases, with 13 bases left in between. The CDR3: CASTRLPHSGNTIYF. The CDR3, as DNA: TGTGCCAGCACCAGGCTCCCCCACTCTGGAAACACCATATATTTT.

The chain uses TRBV5-1 and TRBJ2-7, with D possibly matching TRBD1 (7 bases). V gave up 4 bases and J gave up 2 bases, with 13 bases separating them. Germline CDR1 reads SGHRS; CDR2 reads YFSETQ. The CDR3 consists of 14 residues. The CDR3 sequence is CASSGQGGPYEQYF. In DNA form, the CDR3 reads TGCGCCAGCAGCGGGCAGGGGGGCCCCTACGAGCAGTACTTC.

The chain joins TRBV10-2 to TRBJ2-7, with a possible D match to TRBD2 (5 bases). The CDR3 loop spans 17 amino acids. Deletions cut 6 bases from V and 2 bases from J, with 23 bases between. From germline, CDR1 is WSHSY and CDR2 SAAADI. DNA of the CDR3: TGCGCCAGCAGCCGGCAACAGCCGGACTCGTCGGCCTACGAGCAGTACTTC. It encodes CASSRQQPDSSAYEQYF.

The chain has TRBV15 and TRBJ2-7, with 8 bases matching TRBD1. Germline V lookup: CDR1 LNHNV, CDR2 YYDKDF (reference sequence). The J segment lost 4 bases and the V segment lost 2 bases, leaving 4 bases of the junction unmatched. This CDR3 comprises 14 residues. Written as DNA, the CDR3 is TGTGCCACCAGCAGATCCGGGACAGGTTACGAGCAGTACTTC. Translation: CATSRSGTGYEQYF.

Written as DNA, the CDR3 is TGCGCCAGCAGCTTGTCCCTAGGGACAGGGAACACTGAAGCTTTCTTT. Translation gives CASSLSLGTGNTEAFF. The V and J genes are TRBV5-1 and TRBJ1-1; TRBD1 matches 8 bases. V gave up 1 base and J gave up 1 base; unmatched junction bases: 6. The CDR3 has 16 amino acids. Looked up from germline, CDR1 is SGHRS and CDR2 is YFSETQ.

The V gene is TRBV28, the J gene TRBJ1-6; 7 nucleotides line up with TRBD1. Germline V CDR1 and CDR2: MDHEN, SYDVKM. CDR3 length: 15 amino acids. V trimming: 1 base; J trimming: 9 bases; junction bases outside the gene matches: 6. CDR3 loop: CASSLYDRVGSPLHF. The CDR3 DNA follows: TGTGCCAGCAGTTTATATGACAGGGTGGGTTCACCCCTCCACTTT.

This clone has more than one count but fewer than ten. The chain couples TRBV7-2 to TRBJ1-6; TRBD1 matches at 7 bases. Germline V CDR1 and CDR2: SGHTA, FQGNSA. CDR3 size: 15 residues. With 5 bases clipped from V and 14 bases from J, the junction kept 15 bases outside the gene matches. CDR3 region: CASSPKGQLDESLHF. In DNA form, the CDR3 reads TGTGCCAGCAGCCCAAAGGGACAGCTTGATGAGTCCCTCCACTTT.

This clone was counted once. The chain carries TRBV15 and TRBJ2-3; TRBD1 might be the D (6 bases). The CDR3 has 18 amino acids. The V and J ends lost 2 bases and 2 bases respectively, with 20 bases between them. Germline loops: CDR1 LNHNV, CDR2 YYDKDF (reference sequence). CDR3 loop: CATSRTDSDFSDTDTQYF. The DNA for the CDR3 is TGTGCCACCAGCAGAACGGACAGCGACTTCTCTGACACAGATACGCAGTATTTT.

The chain joins TRBV6-5 to TRBJ2-5; 9 bases are shared with TRBD2. Germline CDR1 and CDR2: MNHEY and SVGAGI. This CDR3 is 15 amino acids long. V trimming: 3 bases; J trimming: 2 bases; junction bases outside the gene matches: 4. The CDR3 coding sequence is TGTGCCAGCAGTTATAGCGGGGGCCTGCAAGAGACCCAGTACTTC. This sequence encodes CASSYSGGLQETQYF.

This clone showed up just once. This rearrangement joins TRBV2 to TRBJ1-5; 7 bases line up with TRBD1. The germline gives CDR1 SNHLY, CDR2 FYNNEI. The CDR3 covers 20 residues. V shed 2 bases and J 0 bases; nucleotides not matched to a gene: 16. For the CDR3, the DNA is TGTGCCAGCAGTGAATCGATGGGGACAGAAATACTTTATAGCAATCAGCCCCAGCATTTT. Amino acid sequence: CASSESMGTEILYSNQPQHF.

This chain joins TRBV14 and TRBJ1-4; TRBD1 might be the D (5 bases). The CDR3 is made up of 14 amino acids. Germline V gene sequence: CDR1 SGHDN, CDR2 FVKESK. V lost 6 bases, J lost 4 bases, and 12 bases lay in between. The CDR3 loop reads CASSRLTVNEKLFF. The DNA for the CDR3 is TGTGCCAGCAGTCGACTGACAGTTAATGAAAAACTGTTTTTT.

This clone was observed a few times. This chain connects TRBV10-3 to TRBJ1-3, with unresolved D. This CDR3 is built from 13 residues. The germline V gene encodes CDR1 ENHRY and CDR2 SYGVKD. The CDR3, as DNA: TGTGCAACGAGAGGAGACTCTGGAAACACCATATATTTT. This codes for CATRGDSGNTIYF.

This clone was found a few times. The rearrangement links TRBV2 to TRBJ2-7, with 7 bases that match TRBD1. The J segment lost 1 base and the V segment lost 4 bases, leaving 7 bases of the junction unmatched. The CDR3 has 15 amino acids. The germline CDR1 and CDR2 sequences are SNHLY and FYNNEI. The DNA for the CDR3 is TGTGCCAGCAGTGTGGGGGCGACAGGGTCCTACGAGCAGTACTTC. It specifies CASSVGATGSYEQYF.

The chain recombines TRBV28 with TRBJ1-5; D remains ambiguous. The CDR3 spans 13 residues. CDR1 is MDHEN and CDR2 is SYDVKM in the germline V gene. Trimming removed 3 bases at V and 5 bases at J, with 8 bases between. CDR3 in DNA: TGTGCCAGCAGTTTTGACTCCGATCAGCCCCAGCATTTT. Its protein is CASSFDSDQPQHF.